This TCR beta chain was sequenced during a study of blood T cell repertoires in COVID-19. Germline loops: CDR1 MNHEY, CDR2 SVGAGI. V gave up 4 bases and J gave up 4 bases; unmatched junction bases: 4. The CDR3 covers 14 residues. Note on this clone: The same CDR3 can be traced to other DNA sequences in this sample.

Generated by immunoSEQ multiplex PCR, the TCRdb table keeps only in-frame clones and is missing some. The sample yields some 180,000 clones, over 70% seen once. Sequencing was done on a sample of peripheral blood. This rearrangement joins TRBV6-5 to TRBJ1-1; TRBD1 matches at 9 bases. The TCR was taken from a woman in her sixties or seventies who had recovered from COVID-19. The CDR3 nucleotides are TGTGCCAGCAGTTCCACAGGGGGCGGCACTGAAGCTTTCTTT. Its translation: CASSSTGGGTEAFF.